Shown below are 21 T cell receptor beta chains from a single sample sequenced in a study of radiotherapy plus CTLA-4 blockade in lung cancer. Profiling relied on immunoSEQ multiplex PCR, and the TCRdb table lists in-frame clones only, not all of them. Of tens of thousands of clones listed, about two thirds are singletons. Sequencing used peripheral blood, obtained from a patient treated with radiotherapy plus ipilimumab. These receptors came from a human donor with non-small cell lung cancer that progressed on radiotherapy plus ipilimumab.

The chain employs TRBV10-3 and TRBJ2-7, with 9 nucleotides matching TRBD1. The CDR3 sequence is 14 residues long. The V and J ends lost 6 bases and 2 bases, in that order; junction bases with no gene match: 5. The germline V gene encodes CDR1 ENHRY and CDR2 SYGVKD. The CDR3 nucleotides are TGTGCCATCAGCGGACAGGGGACCCCCTACGAGCAGTACTTC. It translates to CAISGQGTPYEQYF.

A few counts support this clone. The chain joins TRBV25-1 to TRBJ2-1, with TRBD2 identical over 9 bases. The CDR3 spans 14 residues. V dropped 6 bases and J dropped 2; count of bases not matched to a gene: 2. Germline CDR1 MGHDK, CDR2 SYGVNS. CDR3 DNA sequence: TGTGCCAGCAGAAGCGGGGGGCCCTACAATGAGCAGTTCTTC. This gives the protein CASRSGGPYNEQFF.

The V call is TRBV5-4, the J call TRBJ1-3; perhaps TRBD1 as D (5 bases). V lost 2 bases, J lost 1 base, and 10 bases lay in between. This CDR3 is built from 15 residues. The germline V gene encodes CDR1 SGHNT and CDR2 YYREEE (reference sequence). The CDR3 nucleotides are TGTGCCAGCAGCTTACGTGGGGGTTCTGGAAACACCATATATTTT. Translation gives CASSLRGGSGNTIYF.

This chain uses TRBV6-5 with TRBJ1-3; D gene uncertain. This CDR3 is 16 amino acids long. The V end was cut by 2 bases, the J end by 0 bases, with 11 bases between. The germline V gene has CDR1 MNHEY and CDR2 SVGAGI. The CDR3 loop reads CASSYGPGDSGNTIYF. Here the CDR3 DNA reads TGTGCCAGCAGTTACGGTCCAGGCGACTCTGGAAACACCATATATTTT.

CDR3 DNA sequence: TGCGCCAGCAGGGTGGCTAACTCCTACAATGAGCAGTTCTTC. This encodes CASRVANSYNEQFF. This chain connects TRBV5-1 to TRBJ2-1; the D is unclear. V gave up 5 bases and J gave up 0 bases, with 9 bases separating them. The length of the CDR3 is 14 residues. In germline, CDR1 is SGHRS, CDR2 YFSETQ.

The V and J genes are TRBV13 and TRBJ2-3; no clear D. V lost 5 bases to trimming and J lost 3 bases, with 3 bases between them. The CDR3 spans 11 residues. Germline V gene sequence: CDR1 PRHDT, CDR2 FYEKMQ (reference sequence). The CDR3 loop reads CASSHTDTQYF. CDR3 sequence (DNA): TGTGCCAGCAGCCATACAGATACGCAGTATTTT.

The chain joins TRBV4-3 to TRBJ2-5; 12 bases align to TRBD2. V lost 4 bases, J lost 5 bases, and 8 bases stayed unmatched. The length of the CDR3 is 16 residues. In germline, CDR1 is LGHNA, CDR2 YSLEER. CDR3 sequence reads: CASSLGTSGGQETQYF. DNA for the CDR3: TGCGCCAGCAGCCTCGGAACTAGCGGGGGGCAGGAGACCCAGTACTTC.

CDR3 nucleotide sequence: TGTGCCAGCAGTAATCACCGCGGGACTACCGAGCAGTACTTC. Amino acid sequence: CASSNHRGTTEQYF. This sequence joins TRBV9 and TRBJ2-7, with TRBD2 matching 7 bases. Per germline, CDR1 SGDLS and CDR2 YYNGEE. The V and J ends lost 5 bases and 6 bases, in that order; junction bases with no gene match: 11. The CDR3 length is 14 residues.

V and J are TRBV7-2 and TRBJ1-2; TRBD1 might be the D (6 bases). The germline V gene has CDR1 SGHTA and CDR2 FQGNSA. CDR3 length: 16 amino acids. Trimming stripped 1 base from V and 0 bases from J, with 12 bases between. CDR3 loop: CASSLGLRGANYGYTF. DNA for the CDR3: TGTGCCAGCAGCTTAGGGTTAAGGGGGGCTAACTATGGCTACACCTTC.

This clone was observed a handful of times. The chain uses TRBV7-2 and TRBJ1-5; D not resolved. The CDR3 sequence is 13 residues long. Germline CDR1 SGHTA, CDR2 FQGNSA. V shed 5 bases and J shed 0 bases, with 5 bases lying between them. The DNA of the CDR3 is TGTGCCAGCAGCAAGGATAGCAATCAGCCCCAGCATTTT. The encoded protein is CASSKDSNQPQHF.

This clone was counted a single time. V and J are TRBV7-2 and TRBJ2-1, with D uncertain. Germline loops: CDR1 SGHTA, CDR2 FQGNSA. The CDR3 has 16 residues. V lost 3 bases to trimming and J lost 5 bases, with 17 bases between them. In nucleotides, the CDR3 is TGTGCCAGCAGCTTGTTTATCTCTCCTGGCCACAATGAGCAGTTCTTC. Its protein is CASSLFISPGHNEQFF.

This chain links TRBV7-3 with TRBJ2-3; no clear D. The germline V gene has CDR1 SGHTA and CDR2 FQGTGA. The V and J ends lost 5 bases and 4 bases respectively, with 10 bases between them. There are 13 residues in the CDR3. CDR3 region: CASSPSWADTQYF. CDR3 DNA: TGTGCCAGCAGCCCCAGTTGGGCAGATACGCAGTATTTT.

The V gene is TRBV19, the J gene TRBJ2-7; 9 bases agree with TRBD1. CDR1 and CDR2 (germline): LNHDA, SQIVND (reference sequence). V shed 5 bases, J shed 3 bases, and the junction held 8 bases outside the gene matches. The CDR3 extends over 15 amino acids. The CDR3 spells CASSPPGTGYYEQYF. The CDR3 DNA follows: TGTGCCAGTAGTCCGCCCGGGACAGGGTACTACGAGCAGTACTTC. The full variable domain, completed using reference TRBV19 and TRBJ2-7, is DGGITQSPKYLFRKEGQNVTLSCEQNLNHDAMYWYRQDPGQGLRLIYYSQIVNDFQKGDIAEGYSVSREKKESFPLTVTSAQKNPTAFYLCASSPPGTGYYEQYFGPGTRLTVT.

The chain links TRBV5-6 to TRBJ1-2; D may be TRBD1 (6 bases). CDR3 size: 15 residues. Germline V gives CDR1 SGHDT, CDR2 YYEEEE. Trimming took 5 bases from V and 4 from J, leaving 18 bases between them. The CDR3 DNA follows: TGTGCCAGCAGTGCCCCCGGGGGAGGGGGCTATGGCTACACCTTC. Translating it yields CASSAPGGGGYGYTF.

This clone was detected only once. The chain employs TRBV19 and TRBJ2-6, with 10 bases that match TRBD2. The CDR3 length is 18 residues. V shed 4 bases, J shed 0 bases, and the junction held 6 bases outside the gene matches. CDR1 and CDR2 from the germline V gene are LNHDA and SQIVND (reference sequence). In DNA, the CDR3 is TGTGCCAGTAGTACCAGACTAGCGGGTTTCTCTGGGGCCAACGTCCTGACTTTC. This translates into CASSTRLAGFSGANVLTF.

The CDR3 is CASSFTRTAYEQYF. Written as DNA, the CDR3 is TGTGCCAGCAGCTTCACCAGGACGGCCTACGAGCAGTACTTC. The chain has TRBV13 and TRBJ2-7; no reliable D call. The CDR3 covers 14 residues. Per germline, CDR1 PRHDT and CDR2 FYEKMQ (reference sequence). V lost 3 bases and J 2 bases, leaving 11 bases between the germline ends.

This chain connects TRBV6-1 to TRBJ2-5; 9 nucleotides agree with TRBD2. From germline, CDR1 is MNHNS and CDR2 SASEGT. The trim removed 6 bases at V and 5 bases at J, leaving 10 bases unmatched. This CDR3 spans 15 amino acids. CDR3 DNA: TGTGCCAGCAGAAGGACTAGCGCCACACAGGAGACCCAGTACTTC. It yields the protein CASRRTSATQETQYF.

This chain uses TRBV5-1 with TRBJ1-6; maybe TRBD1 (5 bases). Trimming pared 0 bases from V and 7 bases from J, leaving 8 bases between. Germline CDR1 reads SGHRS; CDR2 reads YFSETQ. The CDR3 totals 14 residues. CDR3 in DNA: TGCGCCAGCAGCTTGGGGGGCGAGAATTCACCCCTCCACTTT. Its translation: CASSLGGENSPLHF.

This chain connects TRBV10-3 to TRBJ2-2, with 9 bases aligning to TRBD1. CDR3 length: 15 amino acids. Germline assignment: CDR1 ENHRY and CDR2 SYGVKD. The trim removed 10 bases at V and 5 bases at J, leaving 11 bases unmatched. The CDR3 spells CATQNAGTGTGELFF. The CDR3 DNA reads as TGTGCCACCCAGAACGCCGGGACAGGGACCGGGGAGCTGTTTTTT.

J is TRBJ1-2 and V is TRBV18, with D possibly TRBD1 on 5 matching bases. The CDR3 is 14 residues long. V was cut by 4 bases and J by 2 bases, with 11 bases left in between. Germline V gene lookup returns CDR1 KGHSH and CDR2 LQKENI. CDR3 DNA sequence: TGTGCCAGCTCACAAGGGGACGGAAACTATGGCTACACCTTC. Protein sequence: CASSQGDGNYGYTF.

About this clone: Additional DNA sequences in this sample encode the identical CDR3. The V call is TRBV28, the J call TRBJ1-2, with 12 positions matching TRBD1. The CDR3 contains 15 residues. Germline assignment: CDR1 MDHEN and CDR2 SYDVKM. V trimming: 5 bases; J trimming: 4 bases; junction bases outside the gene matches: 5. The CDR3 nucleotides are TGTGCCAGCAGTCCAGGGACAGGGGGCTTCTATGGCTACACCTTC. Amino acid sequence: CASSPGTGGFYGYTF.